This TCR beta chain derives from a study of regulatory T cells in long-lasting Graves disease. Across the study: Antithyroid drugs had been taken under 3 months by newly diagnosed Graves' patients. Whole-study findings and limits: With persistent disease, TRBV28, TRBJ1-2 and TRBJ2-5 were the favored segments.

Germline CDR1 reads MDHEN; CDR2 reads SYDVKM. The CDR3 sequence is 18 residues long. Germline trimming cut 3 bases from V and 4 bases from J; bases unmatched to any gene: 13. The sample's time point: newly diagnosed GD, antithyroid drugs for less than 3 months. RNA extracted from PBMCs served as the sequencing template. Library construction for TCR beta used iRepertoire HTBI primers and Arm-PCR of CDR3 regions. In the source study's methods: Samples revealed 50 to 70 TRBV and 14 TRBJ segments. Using its own MiXCR run on the multiplex PCR reads, TCRdb lists one record per CDR3 protein. TCRdb's processing, not the authors' own work, is the source of the V and J calls. The table has hundreds of thousands of distinct CDR3 sequences, under 20% seen once. This clonotype showed up just a few times. The antigen is undetermined. This sample also appeared in a second study, on T cells in Graves' hyperthyroidism and ophthalmopathy. According to that study: Aged 18 to 65, the patients had hyperthyroidism that was newly diagnosed and had lasted under 2 months.

The sample here was peripheral blood mononuclear cells (PBMCs), taken at new diagnosis, from a patient treated with antithyroid drugs. This rearrangement joins TRBV28 to TRBJ2-1, with TRBD2 identical over 9 bases. The source of this sequence is a woman in her 30s with Graves disease. DNA of the CDR3: TGTGCCAGCAGTTTTCGTTTTTTAGCGGGAGATATGTACAATGAGCAGTTCTTC. Translated, it gives CASSFRFLAGDMYNEQFF.